The 30 T cell receptor beta chains listed next were all sequenced from one sample in a study of blood T cell repertoires in COVID-19. Some clones are missing from TCRdb's copy, which holds only in-frame ones; the method was immunoSEQ multiplex PCR. The sample consists of about 210,000 clones, around nine tenths of them appearing once. Input material: peripheral blood. The receptors originated from a man in his fifties or sixties who had recovered from COVID-19.

V and J are TRBV5-1 and TRBJ2-3; maybe TRBD2 (8 bases). Trimming took 5 bases from V and 4 from J, leaving 17 bases between them. The CDR3 runs to 15 residues. Germline V gene data show CDR1 as SGHRS and CDR2 as YFSETQ. The DNA for the CDR3 is TGCGCCAGCAGTCGGGACAGCGGGGGTCCAGATACGCAGTATTTT. Its translation: CASSRDSGGPDTQYF.

The chain employs TRBV12-5 and TRBJ2-3, with 15 bases identical to TRBD2. Unmatched junction bases numbered 4, after V lost 1 base and J lost 5 bases. Looked up from germline, CDR1 is LGHNT and CDR2 is FRNRAP. This CDR3 has 17 amino acids. Here the CDR3 DNA reads TGTGCTAGTGGTTTGGCGGGGACTAGCGGGGGGATAGATACGCAGTATTTT. It is translated as CASGLAGTSGGIDTQYF.

The genes are TRBV7-2 and TRBJ1-2; a weak D match, TRBD1 (5 bases). CDR3 length equals 12 residues. Trimming stripped 5 bases from V and 7 bases from J, with 11 bases between. Germline V lookup: CDR1 SGHTA, CDR2 FQGNSA. CDR3 DNA: TGTGCCAGCAGCCCCCAGGGAGGTGGCTACACCTTC. Translating it yields CASSPQGGGYTF.

V and J are TRBV14 and TRBJ1-1; D not certain. Germline V gives CDR1 SGHDN, CDR2 FVKESK. The V end was cut by 0 bases, the J end by 1 base, with 9 bases between. The CDR3 spans 15 residues. CDR3 sequence: CASSQDNRRNTEAFF. DNA for the CDR3: TGTGCCAGCAGCCAAGATAATCGTCGGAACACTGAAGCTTTCTTT.

Many counts were recorded for this clone. This chain links TRBV12-1 with TRBJ2-1; TRBD1 reflects the table's D call only, with no check against the DNA. TRBV12-1 is annotated as a pseudogene. The CDR3 runs 17 residues. DNA for the CDR3: TGTGCCAGCAGCTCCCTTAGGTTCAGGGGTTCCTACAATGAGCAGTTCTTC. Translation gives CASSSLRFRGSYNEQFF.

This chain connects TRBV6-5 to TRBJ1-5, with a weak D call TRBD1 (6 bases). Germline V gives CDR1 MNHEY, CDR2 SVGAGI. The CDR3 loop spans 15 amino acids. V was clipped by 7 bases and J by 0 bases, with 13 bases between them. CDR3 nucleotide sequence: TGTGCCAGCAAACAGGGCGACTATAGCAATCAGCCCCAGCATTTT. It specifies CASKQGDYSNQPQHF.

V is TRBV2 and J is TRBJ2-7; 12 nucleotides align to TRBD1. Germline trimming cut 7 bases from V and 1 base from J; bases unmatched to any gene: 11. Germline-derived CDR1 and CDR2 are SNHLY and FYNNEI. This CDR3 is 17 amino acids long. CDR3 DNA: TGTGCCAGCAAGCGGGACAGGGGGCCCTCGGGATCCTACGAGCAGTACTTC. It specifies CASKRDRGPSGSYEQYF. Full variable domain (remainder filled in from reference TRBV2 and TRBJ2-7): EPEVTQTPSHQVTQMGQEVILRCVPISNHLYFYWYRQILGQKVEFLVSFYNNEISEKSEIFDDQFSVERPDGSNFTLKIRSTKLEDSAMYFCASKRDRGPSGSYEQYFGPGTRLTVT.

The gene calls are TRBV7-2 and TRBJ1-5; no reliable D call. Trimming stripped 5 bases from V and 4 bases from J, with 6 bases between. This CDR3 is 12 amino acids long. Germline V gene lookup returns CDR1 SGHTA and CDR2 FQGNSA. The CDR3 nucleotides are TGTGCCAGCAGCCGAGATAATCAGCCCCAGCATTTT. It is translated as CASSRDNQPQHF.

The V gene is TRBV4-3, the J gene TRBJ1-6, with D perhaps matching TRBD1 (5 bases). Per the germline V gene, CDR1 is LGHNA and CDR2 is YSLEER. V dropped 3 bases and J dropped 5 bases, with 14 bases sitting between them. The CDR3 totals 16 residues. In nucleotides, the CDR3 is TGCGCCAGCAGCCAGGCCTCCGGACAACATAATTCACCCCTCCACTTT. Its protein product is CASSQASGQHNSPLHF.

The chain uses TRBV2 and TRBJ1-3, with a tentative D call TRBD1 (5 bases). Trimming pared 7 bases from V and 5 bases from J, leaving 15 bases between. CDR1 SNHLY and CDR2 FYNNEI come from the germline V gene. This CDR3 region has 14 residues. CDR3 coding DNA: TGTGCCAGCACTCTTGGGGCCTTACGAAACACCATATATTTT. Protein sequence: CASTLGALRNTIYF.

The chain is built from TRBV5-4 and TRBJ1-6; no definite D call. V lost 7 bases and J 7 bases, leaving 18 bases between the germline ends. The germline gives CDR1 SGHNT, CDR2 YYREEE (reference sequence). The CDR3 covers 15 residues. Here the CDR3 reads CASSPVAGVNSPLHF. The CDR3 DNA sequence: TGTGCCAGCTCCCCCGTTGCCGGTGTGAATTCACCCCTCCACTTT.

This clone was seen a few times. V gene TRBV7-2 combines with J gene TRBJ1-3; the D gene is possibly TRBD1 (6 bases). The germline CDR1 and CDR2 sequences are SGHTA and FQGNSA. Trimming cost V 3 bases and J 4 bases, with 10 bases left between them. The CDR3 spans 14 residues. In DNA form, the CDR3 reads TGTGCCAGCAGCTTTTGGGGGCCGGGAAACACCATATATTTT. Amino acids: CASSFWGPGNTIYF.

The chain is built from TRBV6-1 and TRBJ1-5; 9 bases are shared with TRBD1. V dropped 6 bases and J dropped 5; count of bases not matched to a gene: 5. The CDR3 length is 14 residues. The germline CDR1 and CDR2 sequences are MNHNS and SASEGT. CDR3 protein: CASRRTGGDQPQHF. The CDR3 coding sequence is TGTGCCAGCAGGCGTACAGGGGGCGATCAGCCCCAGCATTTT.

V is TRBV10-1 and J is TRBJ2-5; 10 positions agree with TRBD2. With V trimmed by 4 bases and J by 0 bases, 8 bases remained unmatched. The CDR3 loop spans 17 amino acids. The germline V gene encodes CDR1 WNHNN and CDR2 SYGVQD (reference sequence). The chain's CDR3 is CASSVPAGGLNQETQYF. The CDR3 coding sequence is TGCGCCAGCAGTGTACCAGCGGGGGGGCTAAACCAAGAGACCCAGTACTTC.

This sequence joins TRBV5-4 and TRBJ2-1, with 7 bases that match TRBD2. V dropped 4 bases and J dropped 4; count of bases not matched to a gene: 8. Germline CDR1 is SGHNT and CDR2 is YYREEE (reference sequence). The CDR3 is 15 residues long. The CDR3 is CASSHLADRYNEQFF. CDR3 in DNA: TGTGCCAGCAGCCATCTAGCGGACCGATACAATGAGCAGTTCTTC.

This clone was seen once. The chain joins TRBV28 to TRBJ2-7; 11 bases match TRBD1. The germline CDR1 and CDR2 sequences are MDHEN and SYDVKM. The CDR3 runs to 16 residues. Trimming at V came to 6 bases and at J to 1 base, leaving 8 bases not matched to a gene. CDR3 loop: CASSLPGQGASYEQYF. The CDR3 DNA sequence: TGTGCCAGCAGCTTACCTGGACAGGGGGCATCCTACGAGCAGTACTTC.

The V call is TRBV2, the J call TRBJ1-5; 7 bases are a match to TRBD1. Losses at the gene ends were 4 bases for V and 5 bases for J; bases not matched to a gene: 5. This CDR3 is built from 14 residues. Looked up from germline, CDR1 is SNHLY and CDR2 is FYNNEI. CDR3 in DNA: TGTGCCAGCAGTGGGGAAGGGGGCGATCAGCCCCAGCATTTT. Protein product: CASSGEGGDQPQHF.

The chain couples TRBV5-1 to TRBJ1-1; D gene uncertain. The V end lost 0 bases, the J end lost 4 bases, and 10 bases lay between the germline ends. The germline V gene encodes CDR1 SGHRS and CDR2 YFSETQ. The CDR3 length is 14 residues. The CDR3 nucleotides are TGCGCCAGCAGCTTGGGAGGAGCAGCCACTGAAGCTTTCTTT. Translating it yields CASSLGGAATEAFF.

The rearrangement uses TRBV5-4 and TRBJ1-3; the match to TRBD1 covers 7 bases. With V trimmed by 4 bases and J by 0 bases, 4 bases remained unmatched. Germline V gene data show CDR1 as SGHNT and CDR2 as YYREEE (reference sequence). The CDR3 length is 15 residues. In nucleotides, the CDR3 is TGTGCCAGCAGCACGGGACAGATCTCTGGAAACACCATATATTTT. Translating it yields CASSTGQISGNTIYF. Complete variable domain (other parts from reference TRBV5-4 and TRBJ1-3): ETGVTQSPTHLIKTRGQQVTLRCSSQSGHNTVSWYQQALGQGPQFIFQYYREEENGRGNFPPRFSGLQFPNYSSELNVNALELDDSALYLCASSTGQISGNTIYFGEGSWLTVV.

The chain joins TRBV6-1 to TRBJ2-7; 11 bases align to TRBD2. The CDR3 sequence is 15 residues long. V was pared by 0 bases and J by 2 bases, with 0 bases of the junction left unmatched. Germline V CDR1 and CDR2: MNHNS, SASEGT. This CDR3 reads CASSEALAGAYEQYF. The CDR3 coding sequence is TGTGCCAGCAGTGAAGCACTAGCGGGAGCCTACGAGCAGTACTTC.

The chain couples TRBV2 to TRBJ2-4; 12 bases fit TRBD2. Germline V CDR1 and CDR2: SNHLY, FYNNEI. The V and J ends lost 8 bases and 7 bases, in that order; junction bases with no gene match: 12. The CDR3 has 16 residues. CDR3 residues: CASWGLAGRGGNIQYF. The CDR3 DNA reads TGTGCCAGCTGGGGACTAGCGGGCCGGGGGGGGAACATTCAGTACTTC.

This sequence joins TRBV2 and TRBJ1-1; no firm D call. V lost 3 bases to trimming and J lost 5 bases, with 10 bases between them. The germline V gene encodes CDR1 SNHLY and CDR2 FYNNEI. The CDR3 loop spans 13 amino acids. The CDR3 nucleotides are TGTGCCAGCAGTGAGCGGGGATATACTGAAGCTTTCTTT. Its translation: CASSERGYTEAFF.

The rearrangement uses TRBV19 and TRBJ2-1; 15 bases align to TRBD2. The CDR3 loop spans 16 amino acids. V lost 6 bases and J lost 10; bases outside the gene matches: 10. Germline loops: CDR1 LNHDA, CDR2 SQIVND (reference sequence). The CDR3 region is CASSNPGTSGRREQFF. In DNA form, the CDR3 reads TGTGCCAGTAGCAACCCCGGGACTAGCGGGAGGAGGGAGCAGTTCTTC.

V usage is TRBV6-4 and J usage is TRBJ2-1; 7 nucleotides match TRBD2. The CDR3 consists of 12 residues. CDR1 is MRHNA and CDR2 is SNTAGT in the germline V gene. The V gene end was trimmed by 5 bases and the J gene end by 6 bases; junction bases not matched to a gene: 1. The CDR3 DNA is TGTGCCAGCAGTTGGACTAGCAATGAGCAGTTCTTC. It yields the protein CASSWTSNEQFF.

The chain links TRBV19 to TRBJ2-7, with D perhaps TRBD2 (7 bases). The germline V gene has CDR1 LNHDA and CDR2 SQIVND (reference sequence). The CDR3 has 15 residues. V lost 5 bases and J 0 bases, leaving 14 bases between the germline ends. The CDR3 region is CASSGGARYSYEQYF. In DNA form, the CDR3 reads TGTGCCAGTAGTGGGGGGGCCAGGTACTCCTACGAGCAGTACTTC. The full variable domain, with the rest looked up from reference TRBV19 and TRBJ2-7, is DGGITQSPKYLFRKEGQNVTLSCEQNLNHDAMYWYRQDPGQGLRLIYYSQIVNDFQKGDIAEGYSVSREKKESFPLTVTSAQKNPTAFYLCASSGGARYSYEQYFGPGTRLTVT.

V is TRBV5-4 and J is TRBJ2-3, with D tentatively TRBD1 (6 bases). V was pared by 9 bases and J by 3 bases, with 14 bases between. This CDR3 has 13 residues. Germline V gene data show CDR1 as SGHNT and CDR2 as YYREEE (reference sequence). Here the CDR3 reads CATRSGATDTQYF. Here the CDR3 DNA reads TGTGCCACCCGATCAGGGGCGACAGATACGCAGTATTTT.

The V call is TRBV20-1, the J call TRBJ2-5, with 7 bases matching TRBD1. The CDR3 runs to 11 residues. The trim removed 7 bases at V and 7 bases at J, leaving 6 bases unmatched. Germline CDR1 DFQATT, CDR2 SNEGSKA (reference sequence). This chain's CDR3 is CSVRGSGTQYF. CDR3 nucleotides: TGCAGTGTCAGGGGGTCGGGGACCCAGTACTTC.

This chain links TRBV5-1 with TRBJ1-6, with D perhaps matching TRBD1 (5 bases). The CDR3 is 16 amino acids. Germline V gene lookup returns CDR1 SGHRS and CDR2 YFSETQ. Trimming left V 0 bases short and J 9 bases short, with 16 bases between. CDR3 sequence: CASSLAGQGGSSPLHF. The DNA of the CDR3 is TGCGCCAGCAGCTTGGCCGGGCAGGGAGGGAGTTCACCCCTCCACTTT.

The chain carries TRBV19 and TRBJ2-1; 7 bases match TRBD1. CDR3 length: 16 amino acids. The V gene's germline CDR1 is LNHDA and CDR2 SQIVND (reference sequence). J was trimmed by 0 bases and V by 5 bases; bases with no gene match: 7. The CDR3 loop reads CASSDHWDSSYNEQFF. CDR3 DNA: TGTGCCAGTAGTGATCATTGGGACAGCTCCTACAATGAGCAGTTCTTC.

This chain links TRBV5-6 with TRBJ1-1; tentative D call: TRBD1 (6 bases). V lost 1 base, J lost 1 base, and 14 bases lay in between. The CDR3 extends over 16 amino acids. The germline V gene has CDR1 SGHDT and CDR2 YYEEEE. The chain's CDR3 is CASSLRARQANTEAFF. The CDR3 DNA sequence: TGTGCCAGCAGCTTGAGGGCACGACAGGCGAACACTGAAGCTTTCTTT.